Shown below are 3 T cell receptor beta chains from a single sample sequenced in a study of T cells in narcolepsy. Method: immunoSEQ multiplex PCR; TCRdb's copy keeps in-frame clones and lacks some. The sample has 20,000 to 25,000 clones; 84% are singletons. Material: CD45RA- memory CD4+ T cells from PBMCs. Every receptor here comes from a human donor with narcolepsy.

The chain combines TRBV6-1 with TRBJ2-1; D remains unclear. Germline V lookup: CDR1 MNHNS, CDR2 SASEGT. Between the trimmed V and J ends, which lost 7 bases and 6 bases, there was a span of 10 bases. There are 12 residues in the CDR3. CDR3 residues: CASTLAANEQFF. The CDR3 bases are TGTGCCAGCACCCTCGCGGCCAATGAGCAGTTCTTC.

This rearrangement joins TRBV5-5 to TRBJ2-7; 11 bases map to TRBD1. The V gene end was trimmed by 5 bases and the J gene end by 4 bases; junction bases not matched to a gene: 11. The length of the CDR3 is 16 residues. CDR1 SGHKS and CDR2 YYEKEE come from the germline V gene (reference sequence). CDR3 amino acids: CASRYLPGQGVYEQYF. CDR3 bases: TGTGCCAGCAGGTATCTTCCGGGACAGGGGGTTTACGAGCAGTACTTC.

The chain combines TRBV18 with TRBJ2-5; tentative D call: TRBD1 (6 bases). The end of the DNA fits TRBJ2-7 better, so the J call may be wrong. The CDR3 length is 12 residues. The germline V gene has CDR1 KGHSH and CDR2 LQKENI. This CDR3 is CASSPLGGEQYF. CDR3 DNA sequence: TGTGCCAGCTCACCATTAGGGGGCGAGCAGTACTTC.